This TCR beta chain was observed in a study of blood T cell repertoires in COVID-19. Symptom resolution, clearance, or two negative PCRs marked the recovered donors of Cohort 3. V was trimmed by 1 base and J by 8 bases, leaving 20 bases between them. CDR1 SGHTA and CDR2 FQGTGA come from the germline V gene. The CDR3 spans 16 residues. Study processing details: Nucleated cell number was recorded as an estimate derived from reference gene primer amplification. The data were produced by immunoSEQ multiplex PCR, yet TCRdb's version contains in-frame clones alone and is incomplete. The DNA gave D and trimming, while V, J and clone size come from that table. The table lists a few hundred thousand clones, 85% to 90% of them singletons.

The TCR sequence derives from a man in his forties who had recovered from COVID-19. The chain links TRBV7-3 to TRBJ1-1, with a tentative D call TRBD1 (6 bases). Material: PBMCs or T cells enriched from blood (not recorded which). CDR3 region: CASSLMVIDAGTEAFF. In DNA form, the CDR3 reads TGTGCCAGCAGCTTAATGGTGATTGACGCCGGGACAGAAGCTTTCTTT.